Below, 21 T cell receptor beta chains from the same sample are listed, as sequenced in a study of cytomegalovirus exposure and HLA in healthy donors. The PCR contained 60 Vbeta and 13 Jbeta primers. Produced via immunoSEQ multiplex PCR; TCRdb's table is partial and in-frame only. The sample has about 130,000 clones; over 60% are singletons. The sequenced sample consisted of PBMCs. These receptors were taken from a woman aged 60-75 years in good health and CMV-seropositive.

CDR3 amino acids: CASSQDLGLLRNEQFF. As DNA, the CDR3 is TGTGCCAGCAGCCAAGATCTGGGGCTCCTGAGGAATGAGCAGTTCTTC. The genes are TRBV4-2 and TRBJ2-1, with D maybe TRBD1 (5 bases). The germline V and J ends were trimmed by 0 bases and 7 bases, with 16 bases remaining between them. CDR1 is LGHNA and CDR2 is YNFKEQ in the germline V gene. CDR3 length: 16 residues.

This chain connects TRBV5-4 to TRBJ1-3; 7 bases map to TRBD1. Trimming cost V 3 bases and J 3 bases; bases outside gene matches: 3. The germline CDR1 and CDR2 sequences are SGHNT and YYREEE (reference sequence). This CDR3 is 14 amino acids long. Written as DNA, the CDR3 is TGTGCCAGCAGCTACGACAGGGTTGGAAACACCATATATTTT. Its protein is CASSYDRVGNTIYF.

This clone came up a few times. The V and J genes are TRBV6-6 and TRBJ2-3; 7 nucleotides agree with TRBD2. The length of the CDR3 is 16 residues. Germline V lookup: CDR1 MNHNY, CDR2 SVGAGI (reference sequence). Germline trimming cut 6 bases from V and 3 bases from J; bases unmatched to any gene: 12. The CDR3 spells CASRKGLDEGTDTQYF. The CDR3 DNA reads as TGTGCCAGCAGAAAAGGACTAGACGAAGGGACAGATACGCAGTATTTT.

This clone was picked up a small number of times. The chain carries TRBV19 and TRBJ1-1, with TRBD1 identical over 9 bases. Trimming took 7 bases from V and 0 from J; bases not matched to a gene: 3. CDR1 and CDR2 from the germline V gene are LNHDA and SQIVND (reference sequence). The CDR3 totals 14 residues. The CDR3 spells CASTRDRVNTEAFF. CDR3 nucleotides: TGTGCCAGTACCCGGGACAGGGTGAACACTGAAGCTTTCTTT.

This clone was counted only a few times. J is TRBJ1-1 and V is TRBV6-1, with 10 bases that match TRBD1. Germline lookup yields CDR1 MNHNS and CDR2 SASEGT. V shed 4 bases, J shed 2 bases, and the junction held 1 base outside the gene matches. The CDR3 length is 14 residues. The DNA of the CDR3 is TGTGCCAGCAGTGGGACAGGGGGTAACACTGAAGCTTTCTTT. This translates into CASSGTGGNTEAFF.

The chain links TRBV10-2 to TRBJ1-1; D is undetermined. Trimming pared 2 bases from V and 2 bases from J, leaving 3 bases between. This CDR3 is built from 12 residues. Germline CDR1 reads WSHSY; CDR2 reads SAAADI. CDR3 bases: TGCGCCAGCAGTGAGCCTAACACTGAAGCTTTCTTT. It specifies CASSEPNTEAFF.

This clone was detected a few times. This chain uses TRBV2 with TRBJ1-5, with D tentatively TRBD1 (5 bases). Germline V gene lookup returns CDR1 SNHLY and CDR2 FYNNEI. The germline V and J ends were trimmed by 1 base and 6 bases, with 13 bases remaining between them. This CDR3 region has 15 residues. The DNA of the CDR3 is TGTGCCAGCAGTGAAGAGGGCACAGGTAGTCAGCCCCAGCATTTT. Its protein product is CASSEEGTGSQPQHF. Using reference TRBV2 and TRBJ1-5 for the parts outside the CDR3, the full variable domain is EPEVTQTPSHQVTQMGQEVILRCVPISNHLYFYWYRQILGQKVEFLVSFYNNEISEKSEIFDDQFSVERPDGSNFTLKIRSTKLEDSAMYFCASSEEGTGSQPQHFGDGTRLSIL.

The chain joins TRBV4-1 to TRBJ2-1, with TRBD2 matching over 7 bases. Germline CDR1 reads MGHRA; CDR2 reads YSYEKL. V shed 4 bases, J shed 0 bases, and the junction held 12 bases outside the gene matches. The CDR3 covers 18 residues. CDR3 bases: TGCGCCAGCAGCCCATCACGACTAGCAGGAGGCTCCTACAATGAGCAGTTCTTC. Translated: CASSPSRLAGGSYNEQFF.

This sequence joins TRBV28 and TRBJ2-2; D perhaps matches TRBD1 (5 bases). This CDR3 contains 14 residues. The V and J ends lost 10 bases and 5 bases respectively, with 17 bases between them. Germline V gene data show CDR1 as MDHEN and CDR2 as SYDVKM. CDR3 protein: CATPDPNRTGELFF. Written as DNA, the CDR3 is TGTGCCACCCCCGATCCCAACAGGACCGGGGAGCTGTTTTTT.

The V gene is TRBV7-9, the J gene TRBJ2-3, with D unclear. The CDR3 is 16 amino acids. CDR1 is SEHNR and CDR2 is FQNEAQ in the germline V gene (reference sequence). The V end lost 5 bases, the J end lost 0 bases, and 15 bases lay between the germline ends. The CDR3: CASSPPLAASTDTQYF. The CDR3 DNA reads as TGTGCCAGCAGCCCACCTTTAGCAGCTAGCACAGATACGCAGTATTTT.

This rearrangement joins TRBV19 to TRBJ2-7; TRBD1 matches 7 bases. Germline assignment: CDR1 LNHDA and CDR2 SQIVND (reference sequence). The CDR3 extends over 14 amino acids. The V and J ends lost 3 bases and 0 bases, in that order; junction bases with no gene match: 2. Here the CDR3 reads CASSIRGSSYEQYF. In DNA, the CDR3 is TGTGCCAGTAGTATCAGGGGGTCCTCCTACGAGCAGTACTTC.

The sample holds a few counts of this clone. This chain connects TRBV2 to TRBJ1-1; a weak D match, TRBD1 (5 bases). V lost 6 bases to trimming and J lost 6 bases, with 14 bases between them. Germline CDR1 and CDR2: SNHLY and FYNNEI. The CDR3 covers 13 residues. For the CDR3, the DNA is TGTGCCAGCAGCCTAGGGGTTAGGGCTGAAGCTTTCTTT. It codes for CASSLGVRAEAFF. Using reference TRBV2 and TRBJ1-1 for the parts outside the CDR3, the full variable domain is EPEVTQTPSHQVTQMGQEVILRCVPISNHLYFYWYRQILGQKVEFLVSFYNNEISEKSEIFDDQFSVERPDGSNFTLKIRSTKLEDSAMYFCASSLGVRAEAFFGQGTRLTVV.

The chain employs TRBV15 and TRBJ1-1, with TRBD1 matching 8 bases. The V gene end was trimmed by 3 bases and the J gene end by 11 bases; junction bases not matched to a gene: 8. This CDR3 has 13 residues. The V gene's germline CDR1 is LNHNV and CDR2 YYDKDF (reference sequence). Written as DNA, the CDR3 is TGTGCCACCAGCAGGGAACCGGGACAGGTCGCTTTCTTT. As protein: CATSREPGQVAFF.

This clone occurred once. The chain is built from TRBV2 and TRBJ1-2, with 9 bases identical to TRBD1. This CDR3 is built from 15 residues. V lost 8 bases and J lost 7; bases outside the gene matches: 14. Looked up from germline, CDR1 is SNHLY and CDR2 is FYNNEI. The CDR3 DNA follows: TGTGCCAGCGCTTCCCAGGCACAGGGGGCGAGTGGCTACACCTTC. Its translation: CASASQAQGASGYTF.

The chain has TRBV18 and TRBJ1-2, with D unresolved. Per germline, CDR1 KGHSH and CDR2 LQKENI. The V and J ends lost 3 bases and 3 bases respectively, with 8 bases between them. This CDR3 contains 13 residues. DNA of the CDR3: TGTGCCAGCTCACCGCCTGAGTACTATGGCTACACCTTC. Translated: CASSPPEYYGYTF. Together with reference TRBV18 and TRBJ1-2, the CDR3 gives the full variable domain: NAGVMQNPRHLVRRRGQEARLRCSPMKGHSHVYWYRQLPEEGLKFMVYLQKENIIDESGMPKERFSAEFPKEGPSILRIQQVVRGDSAAYFCASSPPEYYGYTFGSGTRLTVV.

This chain connects TRBV7-2 to TRBJ2-7; 7 nucleotides match TRBD1. This CDR3 has 16 amino acids. Germline V gives CDR1 SGHTA, CDR2 FQGNSA. The V gene end was trimmed by 4 bases and the J gene end by 3 bases; junction bases not matched to a gene: 12. The CDR3: CASSSTSGTALYEQYF. The CDR3 bases are TGTGCCAGCAGCTCAACGTCCGGGACAGCACTCTACGAGCAGTACTTC.

The table lists this clone with a count of one. V gene TRBV30 combines with J gene TRBJ2-4, with D tentatively TRBD2 (5 bases). With 0 bases removed from V and 4 bases from J, the gap between germline ends came to 16 bases. Per the germline V gene, CDR1 is GTSNPN and CDR2 is SVGIG (reference sequence). The CDR3 runs to 16 residues. The CDR3 region has the DNA TGTGCCTGGAGTGTACCAGAGGGAAAGGTAAAAAACATTCAGTACTTC. Protein product: CAWSVPEGKVKNIQYF.

The chain couples TRBV7-9 to TRBJ2-7; tentatively, D is TRBD1 (6 bases). Trimming removed 5 bases at V and 4 bases at J, with 21 bases between. The CDR3 sequence is 16 residues long. Germline values: CDR1 SEHNR, CDR2 FQNEAQ (reference sequence). This CDR3 is CASSHGGPGQQYEQYF. The CDR3 coding sequence is TGTGCCAGCAGCCATGGGGGACCGGGACAACAATACGAGCAGTACTTC.

This sequence joins TRBV7-3 and TRBJ1-1; perhaps TRBD1 as D (6 bases). The CDR3 extends over 14 amino acids. From germline, CDR1 is SGHTA and CDR2 FQGTGA. Trimming stripped 2 bases from V and 7 bases from J, with 14 bases between. CDR3 sequence reads: CASSLGQGISEAFF. The CDR3 DNA reads TGTGCCAGCAGCTTAGGGCAGGGGATAAGTGAAGCTTTCTTT. Supplemented by reference TRBV7-3 and TRBJ1-1, the full variable domain reads GAGVSQTPSNKVTEKGKYVELRCDPISGHTALYWYRQSLGQGPEFLIYFQGTGAADDSGLPNDRFFAVRPEGSVSTLKIQRTERGDSAVYLCASSLGQGISEAFFGQGTRLTVV.

The chain uses TRBV6-6 and TRBJ2-7; D is possibly TRBD2 (5 bases). Germline V gene sequence: CDR1 MNHNY, CDR2 SVGAGI (reference sequence). The CDR3 consists of 13 residues. V was cut by 2 bases and J by 6 bases, with 11 bases left in between. The CDR3 here is CASSYGLAAEQYF. Written as DNA, the CDR3 is TGTGCCAGCAGTTACGGGCTAGCAGCCGAGCAGTACTTC.

This rearrangement joins TRBV6-1 to TRBJ2-2; D ambiguous. Germline-derived CDR1 and CDR2 are MNHNS and SASEGT. CDR3 length: 15 amino acids. Trimming stripped 1 base from V and 7 bases from J, with 13 bases between. CDR3 coding DNA: TGTGCCAGCAGTGAAGGGCGGCGTCCGGGCGGGGAGCTGTTTTTT. It is translated as CASSEGRRPGGELFF.